This TCR beta chain was retrieved from a study of cytomegalovirus exposure and HLA in healthy donors. Across the study: As an earlier analysis found, 180 million or so T cells yielded about 100 million unique TCR beta sequences.

In the PCR, 60 Vbeta and 13 Jbeta primers were used. Libraries were prepared by immunoSEQ multiplex PCR; TCRdb keeps only in-frame clonotypes and omits some of them. The sample records almost 85,000 clones, roughly 78% being singletons. This clone came up a few times. Its cognate antigen is unknown. Germline V gives CDR1 LGHNA, CDR2 YSLEER. The CDR3 totals 16 residues. The V gene end was trimmed by 5 bases and the J gene end by 1 base; junction bases not matched to a gene: 6. Study-wide findings and caveats: It was in a later analysis that TCR association rates were seen to vary by HLA locus, highest for DRB1 and lowest for HLA-C. About 87% or about 30% of the time was how often most TCR beta V segments were productive, according to an earlier analysis. CMV serostatus was the sole immune exposure data available.

Sequences were obtained from PBMCs. This chain uses TRBV4-3 with TRBJ2-1; the match to TRBD2 covers 9 bases. This TCR derives from a male donor in good health and CMV-seropositive. Here the CDR3 reads CASSNGLAPSYNEQFF. The CDR3 DNA is TGCGCCAGCAGCAATGGACTAGCGCCGTCCTACAATGAGCAGTTCTTC.